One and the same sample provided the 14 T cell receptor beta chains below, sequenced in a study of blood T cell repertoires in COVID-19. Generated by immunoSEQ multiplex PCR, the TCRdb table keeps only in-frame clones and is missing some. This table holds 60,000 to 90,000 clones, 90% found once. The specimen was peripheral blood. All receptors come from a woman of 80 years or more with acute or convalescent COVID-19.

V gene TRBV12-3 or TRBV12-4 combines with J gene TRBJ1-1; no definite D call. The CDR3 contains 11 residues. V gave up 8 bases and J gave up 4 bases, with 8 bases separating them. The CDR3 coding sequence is TGTGCCAGCGGATGGAGCACTGAAGCTTTCTTT. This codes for CASGWSTEAFF.

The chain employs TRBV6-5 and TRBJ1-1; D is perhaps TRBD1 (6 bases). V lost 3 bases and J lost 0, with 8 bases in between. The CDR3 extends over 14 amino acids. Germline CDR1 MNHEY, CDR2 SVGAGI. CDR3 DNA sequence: TGTGCCAGCAGTTATGGACAGCTGAACACTGAAGCTTTCTTT. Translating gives CASSYGQLNTEAFF.

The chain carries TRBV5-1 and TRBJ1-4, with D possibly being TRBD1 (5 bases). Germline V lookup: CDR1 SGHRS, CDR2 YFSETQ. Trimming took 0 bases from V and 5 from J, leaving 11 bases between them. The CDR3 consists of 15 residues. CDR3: CASSLGWRGNEKLFF. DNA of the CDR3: TGCGCCAGCAGCTTGGGTTGGAGGGGAAATGAAAAACTGTTTTTT.

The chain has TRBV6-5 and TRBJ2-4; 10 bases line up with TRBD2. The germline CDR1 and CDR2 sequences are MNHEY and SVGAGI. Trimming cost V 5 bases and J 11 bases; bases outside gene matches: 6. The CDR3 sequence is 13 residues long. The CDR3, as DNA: TGTGCCAGCAGTAACAGCGGGGGGGCGGTTCAGTACTTC. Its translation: CASSNSGGAVQYF.

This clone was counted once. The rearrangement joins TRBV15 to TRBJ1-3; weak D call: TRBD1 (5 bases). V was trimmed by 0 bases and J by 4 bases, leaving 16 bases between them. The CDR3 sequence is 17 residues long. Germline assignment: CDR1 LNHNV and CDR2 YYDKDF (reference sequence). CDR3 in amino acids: CATSRDSTGISGNTIYF. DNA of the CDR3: TGTGCCACCAGCAGAGATAGTACAGGAATATCCGGAAACACCATATATTTT.

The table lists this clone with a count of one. For the CDR3, the DNA is TGTGCCAGCAGTGAGTTGCGGGAGACCCAGTACTTC. This sequence encodes CASSELRETQYF. This chain joins TRBV2 and TRBJ2-5, with D unclear. CDR3 length equals 12 residues. Trimming shortened V by 3 bases and J by 5 bases, and 7 bases separated the two germline ends. The germline V gene encodes CDR1 SNHLY and CDR2 FYNNEI. Full variable domain (remainder filled in from reference TRBV2 and TRBJ2-5): EPEVTQTPSHQVTQMGQEVILRCVPISNHLYFYWYRQILGQKVEFLVSFYNNEISEKSEIFDDQFSVERPDGSNFTLKIRSTKLEDSAMYFCASSELRETQYFGPGTRLLVL.

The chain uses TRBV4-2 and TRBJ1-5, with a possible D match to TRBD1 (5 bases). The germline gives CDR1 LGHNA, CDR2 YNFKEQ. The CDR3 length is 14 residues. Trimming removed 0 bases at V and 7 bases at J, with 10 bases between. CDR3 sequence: CASSQDGGWQPQHF. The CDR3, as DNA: TGTGCCAGCAGCCAAGATGGGGGGTGGCAGCCCCAGCATTTT.

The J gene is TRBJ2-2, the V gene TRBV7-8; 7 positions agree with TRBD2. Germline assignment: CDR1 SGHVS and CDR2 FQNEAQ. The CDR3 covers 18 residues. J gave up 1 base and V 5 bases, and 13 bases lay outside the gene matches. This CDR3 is CASSPGLEPLMNTGELFF. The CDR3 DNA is TGTGCCAGCAGCCCCGGACTAGAACCCTTGATGAACACCGGGGAGCTGTTTTTT.

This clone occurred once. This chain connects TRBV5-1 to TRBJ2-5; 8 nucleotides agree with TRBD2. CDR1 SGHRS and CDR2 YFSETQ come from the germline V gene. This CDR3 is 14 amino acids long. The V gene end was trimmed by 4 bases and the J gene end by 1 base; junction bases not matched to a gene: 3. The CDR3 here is CASSRGGGQETQYF. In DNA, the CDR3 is TGCGCCAGCAGCCGGGGGGGAGGCCAAGAGACCCAGTACTTC.

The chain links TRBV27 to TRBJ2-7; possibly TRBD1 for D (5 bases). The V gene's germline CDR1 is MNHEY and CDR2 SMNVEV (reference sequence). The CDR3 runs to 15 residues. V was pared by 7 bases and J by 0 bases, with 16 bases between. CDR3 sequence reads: CASTSHPGFSYEQYF. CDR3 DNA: TGTGCCAGCACTTCCCATCCAGGGTTCTCCTACGAGCAGTACTTC.

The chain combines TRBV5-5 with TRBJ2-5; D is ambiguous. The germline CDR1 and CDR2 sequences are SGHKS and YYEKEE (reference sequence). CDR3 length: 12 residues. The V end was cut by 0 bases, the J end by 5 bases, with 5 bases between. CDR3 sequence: CASSLAVETQYF. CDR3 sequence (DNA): TGTGCCAGCAGCTTGGCCGTGGAGACCCAGTACTTC.

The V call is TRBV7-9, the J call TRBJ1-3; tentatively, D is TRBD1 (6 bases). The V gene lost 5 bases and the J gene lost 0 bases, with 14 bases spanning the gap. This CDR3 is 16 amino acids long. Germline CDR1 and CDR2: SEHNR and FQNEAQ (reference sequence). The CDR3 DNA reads TGTGCCAGCAGCCTTCGAACAGGGCTCTCTGGAAACACCATATATTTT. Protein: CASSLRTGLSGNTIYF.

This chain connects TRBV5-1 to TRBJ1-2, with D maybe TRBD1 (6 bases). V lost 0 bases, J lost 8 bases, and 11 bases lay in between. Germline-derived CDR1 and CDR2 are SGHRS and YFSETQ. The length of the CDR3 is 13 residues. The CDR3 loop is CASSLAGEWGYTF. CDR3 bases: TGCGCCAGCAGCTTGGCAGGGGAGTGGGGCTACACCTTC. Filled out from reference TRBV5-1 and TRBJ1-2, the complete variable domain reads KAGVTQTPRYLIKTRGQQVTLSCSPISGHRSVSWYQQTPGQGLQFLFEYFSETQRNKGNFPGRFSGRQFSNSRSEMNVSTLELGDSALYLCASSLAGEWGYTFGSGTRLTVV.

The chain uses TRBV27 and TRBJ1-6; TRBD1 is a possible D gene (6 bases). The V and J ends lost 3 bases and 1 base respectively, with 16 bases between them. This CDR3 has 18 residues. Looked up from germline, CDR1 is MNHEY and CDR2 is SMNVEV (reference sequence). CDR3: CASSLEPPGVSYNSPLHF. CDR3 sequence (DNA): TGTGCCAGCAGTTTGGAACCACCAGGGGTTTCCTATAATTCACCCCTCCACTTT.